The following is a T cell receptor beta chain sequence with its context. This clonotype was picked up a small number of times. Its antigen target is currently unknown. No per-base quality is available; no much larger clone lies one base away. The sample comes from a study of T cell repertoires in cytomegalovirus infection (dated 2019 in TCRdb). With respect to the entire study: Donor HLA type was relevant to the analysis, because carriage of CMV infection together with the matching HLA type was indicated by public TCR beta signatures. The study at large found these results: The ex vivo response was dominated by HLA-C-restricted CMV-specific TCR beta clonotypes, which also provided the single most frequent clonotype in two of eight donors. Cumulative frequency of public TCR beta family members discriminated carriers of CMV infection plus the relevant HLA type in this cohort and an independent roughly 320-donor cohort.

The listed sequencing device is Illumina HiSeq 1500. TCRdb cleaned the public reads at Q25 with fastp, built clones with MiXCR and kept in-frame beta chains. Merged by CDR3 protein, the rows form single entries marked with the most common genes and DNA. The sample table shows under 350,000 distinct CDR3 sequences, and around a tenth are seen once. 4.3% of the sample lies in the top ten. V sheds 2 bases and J sheds 6 bases, leaving 14 bases between their ends. Reading from cysteine to phenylalanine, the CDR3 counts 14 amino acids. Of the read, only the CDR3 DNA is kept; its 42 bases are in frame from base 1. From a lookup of the germline V gene (reference sequence), CDR1 and CDR2 are LNHDA and SQIVND.

The clonotype was recovered from a human donor in good health (CMV status not recorded). Some clones in this sample may be carry-over from other donors' samples. Sequencing was carried out using PBMCs. The V and J segments used are TRBV19 and TRBJ2-7; TRBD2 is a possible D gene, resting on 6 matching bases. The CDR3 region reads CASSISQGGREQYF. The nucleotides read TGTGCCAGTAGTATATCGCAGGGAGGACGCGAGCAGTACTTC.